One and the same sample provided the 30 T cell receptor beta chains below, sequenced in a study of T-cell reconstitution after alpha-beta-depleted transplantation in children. The TCRbeta library was prepared with unique molecular identifiers. TCRdb called the PCR reads again in MiXCR, with one record for every CDR3 protein. The sample includes just under 250,000 distinct CDR3 sequences, roughly 25% of them seen just once. This specimen was PBMCs, taken before TCRalphabeta/CD19-depleted stem cell transplant. The receptors come from a girl aged 2-10 years with Fanconi anemia, due to receive a stem cell transplant.

V gene TRBV21-1 combines with J gene TRBJ2-1; the table names TRBD2, a call not compared with the DNA. TRBV21-1 counts as a pseudogene. The CDR3 is made up of 21 amino acids. DNA for the CDR3: TGTGCCAGCAGCAGTCGCCCGGGACTAGCGGGCACCAGACCCCTCCACAATGAGCAGTTCTTC. Its translation is CASSSRPGLAGTRPLHNEQFF.

The J gene is TRBJ2-2, the V gene TRBV4-2, with 8 bases identical to TRBD1. This CDR3 region has 18 residues. Germline V gene lookup returns CDR1 LGHNA and CDR2 YNFKEQ. Trimming cost V 0 bases and J 1 base; bases outside gene matches: 7. The CDR3 here is CASSQEPGGTGNTGELFF. The CDR3 region has the DNA TGTGCCAGCAGCCAAGAACCAGGGGGGACAGGGAACACCGGGGAGCTGTTTTTT.

The chain carries TRBV15 and TRBJ2-3; 10 nucleotides agree with TRBD2. Germline-derived CDR1 and CDR2 are LNHNV and YYDKDF (reference sequence). The V segment lost 1 base and the J segment 0 bases; nucleotides outside the gene matches: 7. The CDR3 sequence is 18 residues long. Written as DNA, the CDR3 is TGTGCCACCAGCAGAGTAGCGGGGGGTGTCTCTAGCACAGATACGCAGTATTTT. Residues: CATSRVAGGVSSTDTQYF. Together with reference TRBV15 and TRBJ2-3, the CDR3 gives the full variable domain: DAMVIQNPRYQVTQFGKPVTLSCSQTLNHNVMYWYQQKSSQAPKLLFHYYDKDFNNEADTPDNFQSRRPNTSFCFLDIRSPGLGDTAMYLCATSRVAGGVSSTDTQYFGPGTRLTVL.

The J gene is TRBJ2-5, the V gene TRBV7-8; 8 bases map to TRBD1. Germline CDR1 is SGHVS and CDR2 is FQNEAQ. V shed 4 bases, J shed 5 bases, and the junction held 9 bases outside the gene matches. CDR3 length equals 15 residues. In DNA, the CDR3 is TGTGCCAGCAGCTGGGGACAGGACGGGCGGGAGACCCAGTACTTC. It yields the protein CASSWGQDGRETQYF. Based on the CDR3 plus reference TRBV7-8 and TRBJ2-5, the full variable domain is GAGVSQSPRYKVAKRGQDVALRCDPISGHVSLFWYQQALGQGPEFLTYFQNEAQLDKSGLPSDRFFAERPEGSVSTLKIQRTQQEDSAVYLCASSWGQDGRETQYFGPGTRLLVL.

The rearrangement uses TRBV15 and TRBJ2-1; TRBD2 agrees at 12 bases. The J segment lost 5 bases and the V segment lost 1 base, leaving 3 bases of the junction unmatched. The germline CDR1 and CDR2 sequences are LNHNV and YYDKDF (reference sequence). The CDR3 is 16 amino acids. CDR3 sequence reads: CATSRGLAGGDNEQFF. CDR3 in DNA: TGTGCCACCAGCAGAGGTCTAGCGGGAGGGGACAATGAGCAGTTCTTC. The full variable domain, with the rest looked up from reference TRBV15 and TRBJ2-1, is DAMVIQNPRYQVTQFGKPVTLSCSQTLNHNVMYWYQQKSSQAPKLLFHYYDKDFNNEADTPDNFQSRRPNTSFCFLDIRSPGLGDTAMYLCATSRGLAGGDNEQFFGPGTRLTVL.

Many counts were recorded for this clonotype. This sequence joins TRBV6-1 and TRBJ2-2, with 11 bases lining up with TRBD1. V gave up 7 bases and J gave up 6 bases; unmatched junction bases: 7. Per germline, CDR1 MNHNS and CDR2 SASEGT. The CDR3 sequence is 15 residues long. The CDR3 region is CASNGQGAPAGELFF. CDR3 sequence (DNA): TGTGCCAGCAACGGACAGGGGGCGCCAGCCGGGGAGCTGTTTTTT.

This clonotype was counted many times. This sequence joins TRBV12-3 or TRBV12-4 and TRBJ1-4; D perhaps matches TRBD1 (5 bases). The V end lost 3 bases, the J end lost 6 bases, and 8 bases lay between the germline ends. This CDR3 contains 13 residues. CDR3 nucleotide sequence: TGTGCCAGCAGTTTCGGCAGGGATGAAAAACTGTTTTTT. Amino acid sequence: CASSFGRDEKLFF.

This clonotype was detected only a few times. The chain links TRBV9 to TRBJ1-3; D possibly corresponds to TRBD1 (6 bases). The CDR3 has 17 amino acids. V was cut by 0 bases and J by 0 bases, with 13 bases left in between. Germline V lookup: CDR1 SGDLS, CDR2 YYNGEE. The CDR3 here is CASSVDPGAPSGNTIYF. The CDR3 DNA is TGTGCCAGCAGCGTAGACCCAGGGGCACCCTCTGGAAACACCATATATTTT. The whole variable domain, filled in from reference TRBV9 and TRBJ1-3, reads DSGVTQTPKHLITATGQRVTLRCSPRSGDLSVYWYQQSLDQGLQFLIQYYNGEERAKGNILERFSAQQFPDLHSELNLSSLELGDSALYFCASSVDPGAPSGNTIYFGEGSWLTVV.

This clonotype was seen only a few times. The chain carries TRBV29-1 and TRBJ2-3; D remains unclear. CDR3 length equals 12 residues. Germline V CDR1 and CDR2: SQVTM, ANQGSEA. Trimming cost V 6 bases and J 2 bases, with 9 bases left between them. CDR3 bases: TGCAGCGTAAGGATTTACACAGATACGCAGTATTTT. Translating it yields CSVRIYTDTQYF.

At least ten counts were recorded for this clonotype. This chain links TRBV10-3 with TRBJ2-3; D is unclear. Germline CDR1 reads ENHRY; CDR2 reads SYGVKD. Trimming took 6 bases from V and 6 from J, leaving 7 bases between them. The CDR3 totals 11 residues. In DNA, the CDR3 is TGTGCCATCAGGGGATCGGATACGCAGTATTTT. Residues: CAIRGSDTQYF.

This clonotype was counted between two and nine times. The chain couples TRBV27 to TRBJ2-1; 11 nucleotides align to TRBD2. CDR3 length: 20 residues. Trimming removed 5 bases from V and 6 bases from J; junction bases left unmatched: 21. Germline CDR1 and CDR2: MNHEY and SMNVEV (reference sequence). CDR3 amino acids: CASSPGQVIAGGPGANEQFF. In nucleotides, the CDR3 is TGTGCCAGCAGTCCAGGACAGGTTATAGCGGGAGGGCCCGGGGCCAATGAGCAGTTCTTC.

This clonotype was counted ten times or more. The rearrangement links TRBV20-1 to TRBJ2-1; TRBD2 matches at 12 bases. Looked up from germline, CDR1 is DFQATT and CDR2 is SNEGSKA (reference sequence). The V gene end was trimmed by 8 bases and the J gene end by 7 bases; junction bases not matched to a gene: 9. This CDR3 has 14 amino acids. CDR3 amino acids: CSSRTSGNTNEQFF. CDR3 sequence (DNA): TGCAGTTCCAGGACTAGCGGGAATACAAATGAGCAGTTCTTC.

This clonotype was detected many times. The chain couples TRBV15 to TRBJ2-7, with D maybe TRBD1 (5 bases). Germline V lookup: CDR1 LNHNV, CDR2 YYDKDF (reference sequence). The V and J ends lost 4 bases and 2 bases respectively, with 9 bases between them. The length of the CDR3 is 13 residues. The CDR3 spells CATSTPDTYEQYF. The CDR3 nucleotides read TGTGCCACCAGCACCCCGGACACCTACGAGCAGTACTTC.

This clonotype occurred many times. The V call is TRBV29-1, the J call TRBJ2-5; 8 nucleotides agree with TRBD1. The trim removed 1 base at V and 3 bases at J, leaving 1 base unmatched. CDR1 is SQVTM and CDR2 is ANQGSEA in the germline V gene. This CDR3 spans 13 amino acids. The CDR3 nucleotides are TGCAGCGTTGAAGCAGGGGGCGAAGAGACCCAGTACTTC. It translates to CSVEAGGEETQYF.

The sample holds many counts of this clonotype. This chain uses TRBV12-3 or TRBV12-4 with TRBJ2-7; D might be TRBD1 (6 bases). V was trimmed by 3 bases and J by 1 base, leaving 16 bases between them. The CDR3 consists of 16 residues. CDR3 region: CASSLITGQGSYEQYF. The CDR3, as DNA: TGTGCCAGCAGTTTGATTACAGGGCAGGGGTCCTACGAGCAGTACTTC.

Concerning this clonotype itself: A much larger clone lies a single base off, so this may be a read error. The genes are TRBV20-1 and TRBJ2-3; the match to TRBD2 covers 9 bases. The CDR3 is 16 amino acids. Germline assignment: CDR1 DFQATT and CDR2 SNEGSKA (reference sequence). In DNA form, the CDR3 reads TGCAGTGCTAGAGATAGGCGCGGGGGGGCCGCAGATACGCAGTGTTTT. This codes for CSARDRRGGAADTQCF.

This clonotype was found a few times. CDR3 residues: CASSADRAYNEQFF. The DNA for the CDR3 is TGTGCCAGCAGCGCGGACAGGGCGTACAATGAGCAGTTCTTC. The chain joins TRBV12-3 or TRBV12-4 to TRBJ2-1; 8 bases fit TRBD1. This CDR3 contains 14 residues. J lost 4 bases, V lost 6 bases, and 5 bases had no gene match.

Here the CDR3 DNA reads TGTGCCAGCAGTGATTTCGAACCGGGACAGGGTAATTCACCCCTCCACTTT. Residues: CASSDFEPGQGNSPLHF. V and J are TRBV6-1 and TRBJ1-6, with 9 bases aligning to TRBD1. The CDR3 has 17 residues. Trimming cost V 3 bases and J 6 bases; bases outside gene matches: 9. Germline V gene sequence: CDR1 MNHNS, CDR2 SASEGT.

This clonotype has a count of ten or more. J is TRBJ2-1 and V is TRBV7-2, with TRBD2 matching 10 bases. The CDR3 length is 16 residues. Trimming removed 1 base from V and 6 bases from J; junction bases left unmatched: 6. Germline V gives CDR1 SGHTA, CDR2 FQGNSA. The CDR3 nucleotides are TGTGCCAGCAGCTTAGTCCATAGCGGGAGGAGCAATGAGCAGTTCTTC. This translates into CASSLVHSGRSNEQFF.

This clonotype has more than one count but fewer than ten. The V gene is TRBV12-3 or TRBV12-4, the J gene TRBJ1-1; no definite D call. Trimming left V 3 bases short and J 1 base short, with 9 bases between. The CDR3 runs to 14 residues. The DNA of the CDR3 is TGTGCCAGCAGTTTGGTGAAGCAGAACACTGAAGCTTTCTTT. It is translated as CASSLVKQNTEAFF.

This clonotype was seen ten or more times. V is TRBV29-1 and J is TRBJ2-1; TRBD1 matches at 8 bases. The J segment lost 4 bases and the V segment lost 3 bases, leaving 5 bases of the junction unmatched. This CDR3 contains 14 residues. Germline assignment: CDR1 SQVTM and CDR2 ANQGSEA. CDR3: CSVEGQERYNEQFF. CDR3 sequence (DNA): TGCAGCGTTGAGGGACAGGAGAGATACAATGAGCAGTTCTTC.

Ten or more counts support this clonotype. The rearrangement links TRBV27 to TRBJ1-2; maybe TRBD1 (5 bases). Trimming removed 2 bases at V and 4 bases at J, with 8 bases between. The CDR3 has 13 residues. Per germline, CDR1 MNHEY and CDR2 SMNVEV (reference sequence). The CDR3 region has the DNA TGTGCCAGCAGTTTAGTGCAGGGCTATGGCTACACCTTC. Protein product: CASSLVQGYGYTF.

V gene TRBV7-9 combines with J gene TRBJ2-3, with D tentatively TRBD1 (6 bases). CDR1 is SEHNR, CDR2 FQNEAQ, per germline (reference sequence). There are 15 residues in the CDR3. V was pared by 6 bases and J by 4 bases, with 17 bases between. The CDR3 sequence is CASRHRELHSDTQYF. Written as DNA, the CDR3 is TGTGCCAGCAGACACAGGGAACTCCACTCAGATACGCAGTATTTT.

This chain links TRBV10-3 with TRBJ2-3, with no clear D. With 4 bases removed from V and 4 bases from J, the gap between germline ends came to 3 bases. This CDR3 has 11 amino acids. Germline V lookup: CDR1 ENHRY, CDR2 SYGVKD. The CDR3 sequence: CAISAADTQYF. Here the CDR3 DNA reads TGTGCCATCAGTGCGGCAGATACGCAGTATTTT.

This rearrangement joins TRBV12-3 or TRBV12-4 to TRBJ2-5, with 8 bases identical to TRBD2. The junction had 14 bases not matched to a gene; V was cut back by 1 base and J by 1 base. This CDR3 has 19 residues. CDR3 region: CASSLVFTGAGGLQETQYF. The CDR3 DNA follows: TGTGCCAGCAGTTTAGTCTTTACCGGGGCGGGAGGACTCCAAGAGACCCAGTACTTC.

This clonotype occurred a few times. The chain has TRBV29-1 and TRBJ2-3; D call uncertain. The CDR3 length is 17 residues. Trimming shortened V by 0 bases and J by 0 bases, and 16 bases separated the two germline ends. CDR1 and CDR2 (germline): SQVTM, ANQGSEA. CDR3 nucleotide sequence: TGCAGCGTTGAAGATCACCTTAACGGCCGAAGCACAGATACGCAGTATTTT. This sequence encodes CSVEDHLNGRSTDTQYF.

This clonotype was observed many times. The chain uses TRBV7-8 and TRBJ2-1, with D possibly being TRBD2 (6 bases). Germline assignment: CDR1 SGHVS and CDR2 FQNEAQ. Trimming cost V 3 bases and J 4 bases, with 19 bases left between them. CDR3 length: 17 amino acids. The CDR3 DNA follows: TGTGCCAGCAGCTTTGAGCGGGTGGTCTTACAGTACAATGAGCAGTTCTTC. This encodes CASSFERVVLQYNEQFF. Variable domain in full (rest from reference TRBV7-8 and TRBJ2-1): GAGVSQSPRYKVAKRGQDVALRCDPISGHVSLFWYQQALGQGPEFLTYFQNEAQLDKSGLPSDRFFAERPEGSVSTLKIQRTQQEDSAVYLCASSFERVVLQYNEQFFGPGTRLTVL.

The gene calls are TRBV20-1 and TRBJ2-5; TRBD2 matches 8 bases. The CDR3 spans 18 residues. The germline V gene has CDR1 DFQATT and CDR2 SNEGSKA (reference sequence). Unmatched junction bases numbered 23, after V lost 6 bases and J lost 5 bases. CDR3 residues: CSAISGRRGVGLVETQYF. CDR3 DNA: TGCAGTGCCATAAGTGGGAGGCGGGGGGTGGGTTTGGTGGAGACCCAGTACTTC.

This clonotype has more than one count but fewer than ten. The chain links TRBV20-1 to TRBJ2-7; 14 bases map to TRBD2. CDR1 DFQATT and CDR2 SNEGSKA come from the germline V gene (reference sequence). The length of the CDR3 is 17 residues. V lost 3 bases to trimming and J lost 2 bases; unmatched junction nucleotides: 9. As DNA, the CDR3 is TGCAGTGCTAGTACACTGCGGACTAGCGGGAGGACCTACGAGCAGTACTTC. It yields the protein CSASTLRTSGRTYEQYF.

The rearrangement links TRBV20-1 to TRBJ2-7; D possibly corresponds to TRBD2 (6 bases). V lost 3 bases to trimming and J lost 4 bases, with 13 bases between them. The germline V gene encodes CDR1 DFQATT and CDR2 SNEGSKA (reference sequence). CDR3 length: 13 residues. The CDR3 DNA is TGCAGTGCTAGGGACGGGAGCCGGTACGAGCAGTACTTC. This codes for CSARDGSRYEQYF.